This T cell receptor beta chain was sequenced during a study of blood T cell repertoires in COVID-19. The junction had 7 bases not matched to a gene; V was cut back by 5 bases and J by 0 bases. The CDR3 runs 17 residues. Germline lookup yields CDR1 SGHTA and CDR2 FQGNSA. This clone was found once. Some clones are missing from TCRdb's copy, which holds only in-frame ones; the method was immunoSEQ multiplex PCR. The profile shows over 100,000 clones, 75% to 90% of them singletons. Seattle's cohort entered during active infection and was followed longitudinally. V gene TRBV7-2 combines with J gene TRBJ1-1, with TRBD1 identical over 12 bases. Sequenced: peripheral blood. This clonotype was obtained from a man in his 60s with COVID-19, enrolled during active disease. The CDR3 sequence: CASSEGTGGYMNTEAFF. For the CDR3, the DNA is TGTGCCAGCAGCGAGGGGACAGGGGGCTACATGAACACTGAAGCTTTCTTT.